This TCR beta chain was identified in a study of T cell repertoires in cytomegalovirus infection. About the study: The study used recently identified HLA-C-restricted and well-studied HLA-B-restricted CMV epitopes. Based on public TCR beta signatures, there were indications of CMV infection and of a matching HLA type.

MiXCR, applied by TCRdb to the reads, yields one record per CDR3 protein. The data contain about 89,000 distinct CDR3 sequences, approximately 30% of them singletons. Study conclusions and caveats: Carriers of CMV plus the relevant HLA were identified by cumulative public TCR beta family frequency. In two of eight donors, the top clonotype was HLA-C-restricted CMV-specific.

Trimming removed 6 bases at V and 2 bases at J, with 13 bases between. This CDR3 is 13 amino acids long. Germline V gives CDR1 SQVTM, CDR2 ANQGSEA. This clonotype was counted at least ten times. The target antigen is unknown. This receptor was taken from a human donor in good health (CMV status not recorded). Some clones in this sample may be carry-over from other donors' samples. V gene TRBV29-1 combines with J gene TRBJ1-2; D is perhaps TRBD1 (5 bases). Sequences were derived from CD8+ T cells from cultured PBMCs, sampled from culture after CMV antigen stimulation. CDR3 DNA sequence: TGCAGCGTCCGCGGACACTCGAACTATGGCTACACCTTC. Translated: CSVRGHSNYGYTF.